Listed below are T cell receptor beta chains from one sample, sequenced in a study of regulatory T cells in long-lasting Graves disease. Each CDR3 protein is one row after TCRdb ran MiXCR on the multiplex PCR reads. The repertoire holds a few hundred thousand distinct CDR3 sequences, with about a quarter as singletons. The sample in question was peripheral blood mononuclear cells (PBMCs), obtained when the disease was refractory, from a patient treated with antithyroid drugs. All receptors derive from a female donor with Graves disease. Both conserved end residues are part of each CDR3. A D gene is named only where the DNA matches it firmly. Clone size is stated in some rows and not others, as once, few, many or a class when expanded.

v_gene	abundance	d_gene	len	j_gene	CDR3nt	CDR3aa
TRBV2	many	TRBD2	17	TRBJ2-2	TGTGCCAGCAGCAAGGGACTAGCGGGAACGTACACCGGGGAGCTGTTTTTT	CASSKGLAGTYTGELFF
TRBV30	-	-	13	TRBJ1-5	TGTGCCTGGAGTGTTGTAGCTAATCAGCCCCAGCATTTT	CAWSVVANQPQHF
TRBV18	few	-	17	TRBJ1-1	TGTGCCAGCTCACCACCTTACGGCAGGAAGGATAACACTGAAGCTTTCTTT	CASSPPYGRKDNTEAFF
TRBV4-2	few	-	15	TRBJ2-5	TGTGCCAGCAGCCAAGAAAGGGAGCCCCAAGAGACCCAGTACTTC	CASSQEREPQETQYF
TRBV9	-	TRBD2	18	TRBJ2-2	TGTGCCAGCAGCGTAGACCTAGCGGGAGTTGCCAACACCGGGGAGCTGTTTTTT	CASSVDLAGVANTGELFF
TRBV19	-	TRBD1	14	TRBJ1-1	TGTGCCAGTAGACTCGCGGGGACAGAGACTGAAGCTTTCTTT	CASRLAGTETEAFF
TRBV30	-	TRBD2	14	TRBJ2-7	TGTGCCTGGAGTGTACAAGCGGGAGGGTACGAGCAGTACTTC	CAWSVQAGGYEQYF
TRBV29-1	many	-	13	TRBJ1-5	TGCAGCGTTGGTGAGATGGGCAATCAGCCCCAGCATTTT	CSVGEMGNQPQHF
TRBV5-1	few	-	14	TRBJ2-5	TGCGCCAGCAGCTTGGACGTCGTTCAAGAGACCCAGTACTTC	CASSLDVVQETQYF
TRBV6-4	-	-	12	TRBJ2-2	TGTGCCAGCAGGGGGGCCACCGGGGAGCTGTTTTTT	CASRGATGELFF
TRBV7-2	few	TRBD2	15	TRBJ2-1	TGTGCCAGCAGCTTAGCGGGCGGGGGGAACAATGAGCAGTTCTTC	CASSLAGGGNNEQFF
TRBV20-1	-	TRBD2	15	TRBJ2-7	TGCAGTGCTAGTAGTCTAGCGGGAGATGCCTACGAGCAGTACTTC	CSASSLAGDAYEQYF
TRBV10-2	once	-	16	TRBJ2-1	TGCGCCAGCAGTGATACAAGGGACCCGCGGAGAAGTGAGCAGTTCTTC	CASSDTRDPRRSEQFF
TRBV30	-	TRBD1	14	TRBJ1-2	TGTGCCTGGAGGCGGGACAGGGGTCATTATGGCTACACCTTC	CAWRRDRGHYGYTF
TRBV6-1	many	-	15	TRBJ1-1	TGTGCCAGCAGTGACCCAAAGAGGATGAACACTGAAGCTTTCTTT	CASSDPKRMNTEAFF
TRBV20-1	many	TRBD2	14	TRBJ2-5	TGCAGTGGGCGGCCAATAGCGGGAGAAGAGACCCAGTACTTC	CSGRPIAGEETQYF
TRBV7-2	-	TRBD2	15	TRBJ2-5	TGTGCCAGCAGCCGGATTGGGACTAGCCGGGAGACCCAGTACTTC	CASSRIGTSRETQYF
TRBV20-1	-	-	11	TRBJ2-7	TGCAGTGCTAGTGGGGTCCACGAGCAGTACTTC	CSASGVHEQYF
TRBV15	many	-	18	TRBJ2-5	TGTGCCACCAGCAGAGGACAGTACCACGACGGGGGCCAAGAGACCCAGTACTTC	CATSRGQYHDGGQETQYF
TRBV7-9	many	TRBD1	13	TRBJ2-2	TGTGCCAGCAGGGGACAGGGAGCCGGGGAGCTGTTTTTT	CASRGQGAGELFF
TRBV2	many	-	9	TRBJ2-5	TGTGCCAGCGGAGAGACCCAGTACTTC	CASGETQYF
TRBV29-1	many	-	10	TRBJ2-7	TGCAGCGTGGGACATGAGGAGCAGTACTTC	CSVGHEEQYF
TRBV7-2	many	-	16	TRBJ2-7	TGTGCCAGCAGCATTACAGGGTCAACACGGCTATACGAGCAGTACTTC	CASSITGSTRLYEQYF
TRBV3-1	-	-	13	TRBJ1-1	TGTGCCAGCAGCCAAGTCAGGCACGCTGAAGCTTTCTTT	CASSQVRHAEAFF
TRBV6-5	many	-	14	TRBJ2-2	TGTGCCAGCAGTTCCCTGTACGGGACCGGGGAGCTGTTTTTT	CASSSLYGTGELFF
TRBV11-2	-	TRBD1	13	TRBJ1-4	TGTGCCAGCAGCTTTACAGGGGGAGAAAAACTGTTTTTT	CASSFTGGEKLFF
TRBV6-1	-	TRBD2	16	TRBJ2-3	TGTGCCAGCAGCCTCTTGCGGGAGCTCCACACAGATACGCAGTATTTT	CASSLLRELHTDTQYF
TRBV19	-	-	13	TRBJ1-2	TGTGCCAGTAGCCTACAGGGTCCCGGTGGCTACACCTTC	CASSLQGPGGYTF
TRBV7-9	few	TRBD1	20	TRBJ2-5	TGTGCCAGCAGCTTCGGCTTTCGGGCGGAACCGGGACAGCTACAAGAGACCCAGTACTTC	CASSFGFRAEPGQLQETQYF
TRBV9	-	-	14	TRBJ2-5	TGTGCCAGCAGCGTAGGTCAGACGAGGGGAGGCCAGTACTTC	CASSVGQTRGGQYF
TRBV9	-	-	14	TRBJ2-3	TGTGCCAGCAGCGCCTGGCGGAGCACAGATACGCAGTATTTT	CASSAWRSTDTQYF
TRBV20-1	-	TRBD1	15	TRBJ1-3	TGCAGTGCATGGGGACAGATTACCTCTGGAAACACCATATATTTT	CSAWGQITSGNTIYF
TRBV5-1	many	-	13	TRBJ1-2	TGCGCCAGCAGCTTGGACGGAAGAGGAGGCTACACCTTC	CASSLDGRGGYTF
TRBV11-1	few	TRBD1	15	TRBJ1-1	TGTGCCAGCAGCAAAGGGACAGGGGGCTTCACTGAAGCTTTCTTT	CASSKGTGGFTEAFF
TRBV29-1	once	-	13	TRBJ2-7	TGCAGCGTTTCCGAAGGCACCCCCTACGAGCAGTACTTC	CSVSEGTPYEQYF
TRBV2	-	-	13	TRBJ2-2	TGTGCCACCGGCAAGTTGGGCACCGGGGAGCTGTTTTTT	CATGKLGTGELFF
TRBV11-2	many	-	14	TRBJ1-2	TGTGCCAGCAGCTTAGACTGGCCTTTAAGCGGCTACACCTTC	CASSLDWPLSGYTF
TRBV6-5	-	-	18	TRBJ1-5	TGTGCCAGCAGTTACCCGGAGGAGGAGACAATATATAATCAGCCCCAGCATTTT	CASSYPEEETIYNQPQHF
TRBV2	many	-	14	TRBJ2-5	TGTGCCAGCAGTGAACTAGCGAATCAAGAGACCCAGTACTTC	CASSELANQETQYF
TRBV5-1	many	TRBD1	14	TRBJ1-1	TGCGCCAGCAGCTTCGACAGGGGACACACTGAAGCTTTCTTT	CASSFDRGHTEAFF
TRBV10-2	few	-	17	TRBJ2-2	TGCGCCAGCAGTGCCTCTTTAAGACTAGGAATGGGGGGGGAGCTGTTTTTT	CASSASLRLGMGGELFF
TRBV12-3/TRBV12-4	many	-	18	TRBJ1-5	TGTGCCAGCAGTTATGGCGTGACATTGGATTTTGGCAATCAGCCCCAGCATTTT	CASSYGVTLDFGNQPQHF
TRBV6-6	many	-	14	TRBJ1-2	TGTGCCAGCAGTTACTCCGGGACCGCCTATGGCTACACCTTC	CASSYSGTAYGYTF
TRBV15	many	TRBD1	14	TRBJ1-2	TGTGCCACCAGCAGCCGGCAGGGGGCTAATGGCTACACCTTC	CATSSRQGANGYTF
TRBV9	-	-	15	TRBJ2-5	TGTGCCAGCAGCGTTTCGGACGGCGGGGTAGAGACCCAGTACTTC	CASSVSDGGVETQYF
TRBV14	-	-	15	TRBJ2-5	TGTGCCAGCAGCCAAGAATTCCTAACGCGAGAGACCCAGTACTTC	CASSQEFLTRETQYF
TRBV6-1	many	-	13	TRBJ1-1	TGTGCCAGCAGGGACAGCATGAACACTGAAGCTTTCTTT	CASRDSMNTEAFF
TRBV28	many	-	14	TRBJ1-4	TGTGCCAGCAGGGTGTGGGGGTCCAATGAAAAACTGTTTTTT	CASRVWGSNEKLFF
TRBV11-2	many	TRBD2	15	TRBJ2-7	TGTGCCAGCAGCTCACTAGCGACCCTCTCCTACGAGCAGTACTTC	CASSSLATLSYEQYF
TRBV3-1	few	TRBD1	16	TRBJ2-7	TGTGCCAGCAGCCATTCAGGACAGGGGAGTTGGTACGAGCAGTACTTC	CASSHSGQGSWYEQYF